This T cell receptor (beta chain) was captured in a study of blood T cell repertoires in COVID-19. Study-level background: Researchers got acute and convalescent COVID-19 samples from the United States, Italy and Spain. Sample material is recorded as cDNA or gDNA derived from T cells, B-cell-depleted T cells, or PBMCs.

In the study's own analysis: Reference gene primer amplification gave nucleated cell count estimates. The assay was immunoSEQ multiplex PCR, and TCRdb's table has in-frame clones only and misses some. That table furnishes V, J and clone size, whereas the DNA furnished D and trimming. The table has under 500,000 clones, around 89% seen once. This CDR3 contains 14 residues. Trimming stripped 6 bases from V and 2 bases from J, with 14 bases between. Germline CDR1 MNHEY, CDR2 SVGAGI. This chain connects TRBV6-5 to TRBJ2-7; maybe TRBD1 (6 bases). The receptor's source is a woman in her thirties with acute or convalescent COVID-19. Material: peripheral blood. CDR3: CASSRQATAYEQYF. The CDR3 DNA reads as TGTGCCAGCAGCCGACAGGCAACCGCCTACGAGCAGTACTTC.